Listed below are T cell receptor beta chains from one sample, sequenced in a study of T cell responses to AZD1222 COVID-19 vaccine. Sequencing used immunoSEQ multiplex PCR; TCRdb keeps in-frame clones, though not all of them. The table includes 100,000 to 150,000 clones, around 83% detected once. Sequencing was performed on peripheral blood, taken on day 0 of AZD1222 vaccination. These receptors were obtained from an adult in good health. Each CDR3 is given with its conserved first and last residue. The D gene is left open where the match is weak. Rows give clone size only sometimes, using once, few, many, or a class for an expanded clone.

V: TRBV6-5
J: TRBJ2-1
D: -
size: few
DNA: TGTGCCAGCAGCCTAGCAGGAAATGAGCAGTTCTTC
CDR3: CASSLAGNEQFF

V: TRBV3-1/TRBV3-2
J: TRBJ1-1
D: TRBD1
size: -
DNA: TGTGCCAGCAGTCCCGGACAGGGAGGACTGAACACTGAAGCTTTCTTT
CDR3: CASSPGQGGLNTEAFF

V: TRBV14
J: TRBJ1-6
D: -
size: -
DNA: TGTGCCAGCAGCCAAGTGTTCTCACCCCTCCACTTT
CDR3: CASSQVFSPLHF

V: TRBV7-2
J: TRBJ1-1
D: -
size: -
DNA: TGTGCCAGCAGCTTAGCATCGGGTATGAACACTGAAGCTTTCTTT
CDR3: CASSLASGMNTEAFF

V: TRBV23-1
J: TRBJ2-7
D: -
size: -
DNA: TGCGCCAGCAGTCAAGGGGCAGGGAGTTCCTACGAGCAGTACTTC
CDR3: CASSQGAGSSYEQYF

V: TRBV13
J: TRBJ1-2
D: -
size: -
DNA: TGTGCCAGCAGCTTAGCAGCGGGCTATGGCTACACCTTC
CDR3: CASSLAAGYGYTF

V: TRBV7-3
J: TRBJ2-2
D: TRBD1
size: -
DNA: TGTGCCAGCAGCCCGTACAGGGGCATGAACACCGGGGAGCTGTTTTTT
CDR3: CASSPYRGMNTGELFF

V: TRBV27
J: TRBJ2-7
D: -
size: -
DNA: TGTGCCAGCAGTTTATTTGGGGGTAGTAGGACCTACGAGCAGTACTTC
CDR3: CASSLFGGSRTYEQYF

V: TRBV7-9
J: TRBJ2-2
D: TRBD1
size: -
DNA: TGTGCCAGCAGAATAGACAGGGCGAACACCGGGGAGCTGTTTTTT
CDR3: CASRIDRANTGELFF

V: TRBV6-5
J: TRBJ1-1
D: TRBD1
size: -
DNA: TGTGCCAGCAGTTCGCCACAGGGGGCTGAAGCTTTCTTT
CDR3: CASSSPQGAEAFF

V: TRBV9
J: TRBJ2-2
D: TRBD1
size: -
DNA: TGTGCCAGCAGCCTTGAAAGACAGGGGGTATGGGACACCGGGGAGCTGTTTTTT
CDR3: CASSLERQGVWDTGELFF

V: TRBV2
J: TRBJ2-3
D: -
size: -
DNA: TGTGCCAGCAGTGAGGGCAGCACAGATACGCAGTATTTT
CDR3: CASSEGSTDTQYF

V: TRBV4-2
J: TRBJ2-7
D: -
size: -
DNA: TGTGCCAGCAGCCAAGAGTGGCAGGGTAGCTACGAGCAGTACTTC
CDR3: CASSQEWQGSYEQYF

V: TRBV5-5
J: TRBJ1-5
D: -
size: -
DNA: TGTGCCAGCAGCTTGTTCCACAATCCCCATGGCAATCAGCCCCAGCATTTT
CDR3: CASSLFHNPHGNQPQHF

V: TRBV6-1
J: TRBJ2-7
D: TRBD2
size: -
DNA: TGTGCCAGCAGTGCGGACAGAGGCCTAGCGGGGTCCGAGCAGTACTTC
CDR3: CASSADRGLAGSEQYF

V: TRBV9
J: TRBJ2-4
D: TRBD1
size: -
DNA: TGTGCCAGCAGCGCCTCGGGACAGGGGCACGCTATTCAGTACTTC
CDR3: CASSASGQGHAIQYF

V: TRBV7-3
J: TRBJ2-3
D: -
size: -
DNA: TGTGCCAGCAGCTTAACGGGACGAGCCACAGATACGCAGTATTTT
CDR3: CASSLTGRATDTQYF

V: TRBV10-3
J: TRBJ1-5
D: -
size: -
DNA: TGTGCCATCAGTGCAGAACCAGGGGGCAATCAGCCCCAGCATTTT
CDR3: CAISAEPGGNQPQHF

V: TRBV30
J: TRBJ2-4
D: -
size: -
DNA: TGTGCCTGGAGGAGGGGGCTAGCGGCCTTAGGGGACAAAAACATTCAGTACTTC
CDR3: CAWRRGLAALGDKNIQYF

V: TRBV29-1
J: TRBJ1-1
D: -
size: -
DNA: TGCAGCGCCGTAGACACGAACACTGAAGCTTTCTTT
CDR3: CSAVDTNTEAFF

V: TRBV27
J: TRBJ1-5
D: -
size: -
DNA: TGTGCCAGCAGTCCCTTCGCGCCGTTGAACAGGAACAATCAGCCCCAGCATTTT
CDR3: CASSPFAPLNRNNQPQHF

V: TRBV10-3
J: TRBJ2-1
D: TRBD2
size: -
DNA: TGTGCCATCAGTGAGAAGGCTAGCGGAACAAACAATGAGCAGTTCTTC
CDR3: CAISEKASGTNNEQFF

V: TRBV9
J: TRBJ2-7
D: -
size: -
DNA: TGTGCCAGCAGCGTTTCGTGGGAAGCCTACGAGCAGTACTTC
CDR3: CASSVSWEAYEQYF

V: TRBV11-2
J: TRBJ2-7
D: TRBD2
size: -
DNA: TGTGCCAGCAGCCCAGGGGCGGGAGGGTACGAGCAGTACTTC
CDR3: CASSPGAGGYEQYF

V: TRBV7-3
J: TRBJ2-3
D: TRBD1
size: -
DNA: TGTGCCAGCAGCTCGGGACAGGCCGACACAGATACGCAGTATTTT
CDR3: CASSSGQADTDTQYF

V: TRBV7-2
J: TRBJ1-5
D: TRBD1
size: few
DNA: TGTGCCAGCAGCTTTGGACAGGGATATCAGCCCCAGCATTTT
CDR3: CASSFGQGYQPQHF

V: TRBV6-2/TRBV6-3
J: TRBJ1-2
D: -
size: -
DNA: TGTGCCAGCAGTTACTCGGGAAGCTATGGCTACACCTTC
CDR3: CASSYSGSYGYTF

V: TRBV6-4
J: TRBJ1-1
D: -
size: -
DNA: TGTGCCAGCAGCGCTACCAGGGACACTGAAGCTTTCTTT
CDR3: CASSATRDTEAFF

V: TRBV10-3
J: TRBJ1-2
D: TRBD1
size: -
DNA: TGTGCCATCAGTGCCACAACAGGGGCTGACGGTGGCTACACCTTC
CDR3: CAISATTGADGGYTF

V: TRBV11-2
J: TRBJ2-7
D: TRBD2
size: -
DNA: TGTGCCAGCAGCGCAACCGGGGGGACTAGCGGGAGGGCCCGGGAGCAGTACTTC
CDR3: CASSATGGTSGRAREQYF

V: TRBV6-5
J: TRBJ1-4
D: TRBD1
size: few
DNA: TGTGCCAGCAGGGGGGACAGCTTTAATGAAAAACTGTTTTTT
CDR3: CASRGDSFNEKLFF

V: TRBV15
J: TRBJ1-4
D: TRBD1
size: -
DNA: TGTGCCACCAGCAGAGATTTATCCGGGACAGTCGGCGAAAAACTGTTTTTT
CDR3: CATSRDLSGTVGEKLFF

V: TRBV10-3
J: TRBJ2-1
D: TRBD1
size: -
DNA: TGTGCCATCAGTGCCCAGACAGGGGGCAATGAGCAGTTCTTC
CDR3: CAISAQTGGNEQFF

V: TRBV28
J: TRBJ2-7
D: -
size: -
DNA: TGTGCCAGCAGTTTTTTGAAAGACTACGAGCAGTACTTC
CDR3: CASSFLKDYEQYF

V: TRBV29-1
J: TRBJ2-7
D: TRBD1
size: -
DNA: TGCAGCGTAGGACAGGGGGCGGACTACGAGCAGTACTTC
CDR3: CSVGQGADYEQYF

V: TRBV6-6
J: TRBJ1-6
D: TRBD1
size: -
DNA: TGTGCCAGCAGTCCGAGGGGGGGGACAGGCCCCTCACCCCTCCACTTT
CDR3: CASSPRGGTGPSPLHF

V: TRBV9
J: TRBJ2-1
D: TRBD2
size: -
DNA: TGTGCCAGCAGCGCTGTAGCGGGAGGGTTGTACAATGAGCAGTTCTTC
CDR3: CASSAVAGGLYNEQFF

V: TRBV28
J: TRBJ2-1
D: TRBD1
size: -
DNA: TGTGCCAGAGGGACAGGGATTGGACATGAGCAGTTCTTC
CDR3: CARGTGIGHEQFF

V: TRBV6-5
J: TRBJ1-5
D: -
size: few
DNA: TGTGCCAGTTGTACGGGGGTGAGCAATCAGCCCCAGCATTTT
CDR3: CASCTGVSNQPQHF

V: TRBV11-2
J: TRBJ1-6
D: TRBD1
size: -
DNA: TGTGCCAGCAGCTTAGTTGACAGGGTAAATTCACCCCTCCACTTT
CDR3: CASSLVDRVNSPLHF

V: TRBV7-6
J: TRBJ2-1
D: -
size: -
DNA: TGTGCCAGCAGCTCGCAGGGCTCCTACAATGAGCAGTTCTTC
CDR3: CASSSQGSYNEQFF

V: TRBV5-4
J: TRBJ1-6
D: -
size: -
DNA: TGTGCCAGCAGCTCCCCCGGCACAGGTTCAAATTCACCCCTCCACTTT
CDR3: CASSSPGTGSNSPLHF

V: TRBV5-4
J: TRBJ2-1
D: -
size: -
DNA: TGTGCCAGCAGCCAGCGACAGGTCCAGGTGTACAATGAGCAGTTCTTC
CDR3: CASSQRQVQVYNEQFF

V: TRBV7-8
J: TRBJ1-5
D: TRBD1
size: -
DNA: TGTGCCAGCAGTTGGGTTAGAGGACAGGGGTTCGACAATCAGCCCCAGCATTTT
CDR3: CASSWVRGQGFDNQPQHF

V: TRBV4-1
J: TRBJ2-6
D: TRBD2
size: -
DNA: TGCGCCAGCAGCTCCCGACTAGCGGGGGTCCTCTCTGGGGCCAACGTCCTGACTTTC
CDR3: CASSSRLAGVLSGANVLTF

V: TRBV5-1
J: TRBJ1-2
D: -
size: once
DNA: TGCGCCAGCAGCTTGTCCGGCAGGTCCTATGGCTACACCTTC
CDR3: CASSLSGRSYGYTF

V: TRBV27
J: TRBJ2-7
D: TRBD1
size: -
DNA: TGTGCCAGCAGTTTGACAGGGGAATCCTACGAGCAGTACTTC
CDR3: CASSLTGESYEQYF

V: TRBV30
J: TRBJ2-1
D: -
size: -
DNA: TGTGCCTGGGGGGTGGCAGGAGTTGGGGATGAGCAGTTCTTC
CDR3: CAWGVAGVGDEQFF